These T cell receptor beta chains were read from a single sample in a study of cytomegalovirus exposure and HLA in healthy donors. Method: immunoSEQ multiplex PCR; TCRdb's copy keeps in-frame clones and lacks some. Among fewer than 200,000 clones, 70% to 90% were seen once, and the ten largest hold roughly 0.69%. Source material: PBMCs. Source of these receptors: a woman aged 18-29 years in good health and CMV-seronegative. CDR3s include the opening cysteine and the closing phenylalanine or tryptophan. Fields, in order: CDR3 protein, CDR3 DNA, D gene, clone size, V gene, J gene. The D gene is left open where the match is weak. Only part of the rows carry a size: once, few, many, or a class if the clone is expanded.

CDR3aa: CASSFDGQETQYF; CDR3nt: TGTGCCAGCAGTTTCGACGGGCAAGAGACCCAGTACTTC; d_gene: .; abundance: .; v_gene: TRBV28; j_gene: TRBJ2-5
CDR3aa: CASSPGQNTGELFF; CDR3nt: TGTGCCAGCAGCCCAGGACAGAACACCGGGGAGCTGTTTTTT; d_gene: .; abundance: .; v_gene: TRBV7-9; j_gene: TRBJ2-2
CDR3aa: CASSLGQGNADTQYF; CDR3nt: TGTGCCAGCAGCTTAGGCCAGGGTAACGCAGATACGCAGTATTTT; d_gene: .; abundance: .; v_gene: TRBV7-9; j_gene: TRBJ2-3
CDR3aa: CASSEVSSTDTQYF; CDR3nt: TGTGCCAGCAGCGAGGTCTCTAGCACAGATACGCAGTATTTT; d_gene: .; abundance: .; v_gene: TRBV7-9; j_gene: TRBJ2-3
CDR3aa: CASSVRTGFEQFF; CDR3nt: TGTGCCAGCAGCGTAAGGACAGGGTTTGAGCAGTTCTTC; d_gene: TRBD1; abundance: .; v_gene: TRBV9; j_gene: TRBJ2-1
CDR3aa: CATYHVGAGAFF; CDR3nt: TGTGCCACTTACCATGTGGGGGCTGGAGCTTTCTTT; d_gene: .; abundance: few; v_gene: TRBV11-2; j_gene: TRBJ1-1
CDR3aa: CATTTGNNEKLFF; CDR3nt: TGTGCCACCACGACAGGGAATAATGAAAAACTGTTTTTT; d_gene: TRBD1; abundance: few; v_gene: TRBV19; j_gene: TRBJ1-4
CDR3aa: CASSPFPRTGPYEQYF; CDR3nt: TGTGCCAGCAGCCCTTTCCCCCGGACAGGGCCCTACGAGCAGTACTTC; d_gene: TRBD1; abundance: few; v_gene: TRBV28; j_gene: TRBJ2-7
CDR3aa: CSASVRGSGYNEQFF; CDR3nt: TGCAGCGCCTCCGTCCGCGGGAGCGGGTACAATGAGCAGTTCTTC; d_gene: TRBD2; abundance: .; v_gene: TRBV29-1; j_gene: TRBJ2-1
CDR3aa: CATSRVNNRGIEQFF; CDR3nt: TGTGCCACCAGCAGAGTTAATAATCGGGGTATTGAGCAGTTCTTC; d_gene: .; abundance: .; v_gene: TRBV15; j_gene: TRBJ2-1
CDR3aa: CAWGQGGTQNSPLHF; CDR3nt: TGTGCCTGGGGACAGGGGGGAACCCAAAATTCACCCCTCCACTTT; d_gene: TRBD1; abundance: .; v_gene: TRBV30; j_gene: TRBJ1-6
CDR3aa: CASGPHPLYTGELFF; CDR3nt: TGTGCCAGCGGCCCTCACCCCCTGTACACCGGGGAGCTGTTTTTT; d_gene: .; abundance: .; v_gene: TRBV27; j_gene: TRBJ2-2
CDR3aa: CASSHTSYYEQYF; CDR3nt: TGTGCCAGCAGTCACACTAGTTACTACGAGCAGTACTTC; d_gene: .; abundance: once; v_gene: TRBV27; j_gene: TRBJ2-7
CDR3aa: CASSKGLGDTDTQYF; CDR3nt: TGTGCCAGCAGCAAGGGACTAGGCGACACAGATACGCAGTATTTT; d_gene: TRBD2; abundance: few; v_gene: TRBV28; j_gene: TRBJ2-3
CDR3aa: CASSAGQDTDTQYF; CDR3nt: TGCGCCAGCAGCGCTGGACAGGACACAGATACGCAGTATTTT; d_gene: TRBD1; abundance: .; v_gene: TRBV5-1; j_gene: TRBJ2-3
CDR3aa: CASSFSSGRKNEQFF; CDR3nt: TGTGCCAGCAGCTTTTCTAGCGGGAGAAAAAATGAGCAGTTCTTC; d_gene: TRBD2; abundance: .; v_gene: TRBV7-9; j_gene: TRBJ2-1
CDR3aa: CASRPQGEDYGYTF; CDR3nt: TGTGCCAGCAGGCCGCAGGGGGAAGACTATGGCTACACCTTC; d_gene: TRBD1; abundance: .; v_gene: TRBV28; j_gene: TRBJ1-2
CDR3aa: CASSLTRGQETQYF; CDR3nt: TGTGCCAGCAGCCTCACTAGGGGGCAGGAGACCCAGTACTTC; d_gene: TRBD1; abundance: .; v_gene: TRBV7-9; j_gene: TRBJ2-5
CDR3aa: CASRATSTGTESSGANVLTF; CDR3nt: TGCGCCTCACGGGCAACTTCGACAGGGACGGAGAGCTCTGGGGCCAACGTCCTGACTTTC; d_gene: TRBD1; abundance: .; v_gene: TRBV5-1; j_gene: TRBJ2-6
CDR3aa: CASNREYYGYTF; CDR3nt: TGTGCCAGCAATCGCGAGTACTATGGCTACACCTTC; d_gene: .; abundance: once; v_gene: TRBV28; j_gene: TRBJ1-2
CDR3aa: CASSLFVLADYGYTF; CDR3nt: TGTGCCAGCAGTTTATTCGTCTTGGCGGATTATGGCTACACCTTC; d_gene: .; abundance: .; v_gene: TRBV28; j_gene: TRBJ1-2
CDR3aa: CASSFSLAGGYNEQFF; CDR3nt: TGTGCCAGCAGCTTCAGCCTAGCGGGAGGTTACAATGAGCAGTTCTTC; d_gene: TRBD2; abundance: .; v_gene: TRBV11-2; j_gene: TRBJ2-1
CDR3aa: CASSLGGPEREQYF; CDR3nt: TGCGCCAGCAGCTTGGGAGGTCCCGAGAGGGAGCAGTACTTC; d_gene: .; abundance: .; v_gene: TRBV5-1; j_gene: TRBJ2-7
CDR3aa: CASSLAPGGLTEAFF; CDR3nt: TGTGCCAGCAGCTTGGCCCCAGGGGGCCTCACTGAAGCTTTCTTT; d_gene: TRBD1; abundance: .; v_gene: TRBV5-8; j_gene: TRBJ1-1
CDR3aa: CASSQQQGLPSYEQYF; CDR3nt: TGTGCCAGCAGCCAACAACAGGGGCTGCCATCTTACGAGCAGTACTTC; d_gene: TRBD1; abundance: .; v_gene: TRBV11-2; j_gene: TRBJ2-7
CDR3aa: CASSGPGLRSYF; CDR3nt: TGTGCCAGCAGCGGACCGGGACTCAGATCATATTTT; d_gene: .; abundance: few; v_gene: TRBV9; j_gene: TRBJ1-3
CDR3aa: CASSLFSGTSTDTQYF; CDR3nt: TGCGCCAGCAGCTTGTTTAGCGGGACTAGCACAGATACGCAGTATTTT; d_gene: TRBD2; abundance: .; v_gene: TRBV5-1; j_gene: TRBJ2-3
CDR3aa: CASSDPITGQASYEQYF; CDR3nt: TGTGCCAGCAGTGACCCCATTACTGGACAGGCCTCCTACGAGCAGTACTTC; d_gene: TRBD1; abundance: .; v_gene: TRBV6-1; j_gene: TRBJ2-7
CDR3aa: CASSDTAVGELFF; CDR3nt: TGTGCCAGCAGTGATACAGCGGTCGGGGAGCTGTTTTTT; d_gene: .; abundance: .; v_gene: TRBV6-1; j_gene: TRBJ2-2
CDR3aa: CASSQLGGASDTQYF; CDR3nt: TGTGCCAGCAGCCAGTTGGGGGGAGCCTCAGATACGCAGTATTTT; d_gene: .; abundance: .; v_gene: TRBV28; j_gene: TRBJ2-3
CDR3aa: CASSPSPRTSGGTDTQYF; CDR3nt: TGTGCCAGCTCACCATCTCCTAGGACTAGCGGGGGAACAGATACGCAGTATTTT; d_gene: TRBD2; abundance: .; v_gene: TRBV18; j_gene: TRBJ2-3
CDR3aa: CASSLAGTGPNEQFF; CDR3nt: TGTGCCAGCAGCTTAGCGGGGACAGGGCCAAATGAGCAGTTCTTC; d_gene: TRBD1; abundance: few; v_gene: TRBV7-6; j_gene: TRBJ2-1
CDR3aa: CASSLDRPYEQYF; CDR3nt: TGTGCCAGCAGCTTAGACCGTCCCTACGAGCAGTACTTC; d_gene: .; abundance: .; v_gene: TRBV11-3; j_gene: TRBJ2-7
CDR3aa: CASSFTRDTEGTDTQYF; CDR3nt: TGTGCCAGCAGTTTCACCCGGGACACCGAGGGCACAGATACGCAGTATTTT; d_gene: .; abundance: .; v_gene: TRBV28; j_gene: TRBJ2-3
CDR3aa: CACQTGNSPLHF; CDR3nt: TGTGCCTGCCAGACAGGGAATTCACCCCTCCACTTT; d_gene: TRBD1; abundance: few; v_gene: TRBV30; j_gene: TRBJ1-6
CDR3aa: CASSYSGRGPYNEQFF; CDR3nt: TGTGCCAGCAGTTACTCCGGACGGGGTCCCTACAATGAGCAGTTCTTC; d_gene: .; abundance: .; v_gene: TRBV6-5; j_gene: TRBJ2-1
CDR3aa: CASSPTSGRYNEQFF; CDR3nt: TGTGCCAGCAGCCCGACTAGCGGGAGGTACAATGAGCAGTTCTTC; d_gene: TRBD2; abundance: .; v_gene: TRBV7-6; j_gene: TRBJ2-1
CDR3aa: CAWSAGTSNSHEQYF; CDR3nt: TGTGCCTGGAGCGCCGGGACTAGCAACTCGCACGAGCAGTACTTC; d_gene: TRBD2; abundance: .; v_gene: TRBV30; j_gene: TRBJ2-7
CDR3aa: CASRAGSGSHNEQFF; CDR3nt: TGTGCCAGCAGGGCAGGGAGCGGGAGCCACAATGAGCAGTTCTTC; d_gene: TRBD2; abundance: few; v_gene: TRBV2; j_gene: TRBJ2-1
CDR3aa: CASSLPGQRYEQYF; CDR3nt: TGTGCCAGCAGTTTGCCGGGACAGCGATACGAGCAGTACTTC; d_gene: TRBD1; abundance: .; v_gene: TRBV28; j_gene: TRBJ2-7
CDR3aa: CASSREVSTDTQYF; CDR3nt: TGTGCCAGCAGCAGGGAGGTCAGCACAGATACGCAGTATTTT; d_gene: .; abundance: once; v_gene: TRBV5-4; j_gene: TRBJ2-3
CDR3aa: CASRVDIQETQYF; CDR3nt: TGCGCCAGCAGAGTGGACATCCAAGAGACCCAGTACTTC; d_gene: .; abundance: .; v_gene: TRBV10-2; j_gene: TRBJ2-5
CDR3aa: CASSIRLAGGETQYF; CDR3nt: TGTGCCAGTAGTATACGTCTAGCGGGAGGAGAGACCCAGTACTTC; d_gene: TRBD2; abundance: .; v_gene: TRBV19; j_gene: TRBJ2-5
CDR3aa: CASSLGTSRNTGELFF; CDR3nt: TGTGCCAGCAGCTTAGGAACTAGTCGAAACACCGGGGAGCTGTTTTTT; d_gene: .; abundance: .; v_gene: TRBV7-2; j_gene: TRBJ2-2
CDR3aa: CASSPTSTGSYEQYF; CDR3nt: TGTGCCAGCTCACCAACGTCTACTGGGAGCTACGAGCAGTACTTC; d_gene: .; abundance: .; v_gene: TRBV18; j_gene: TRBJ2-7
CDR3aa: CASSLDGTALNTEAFF; CDR3nt: TGTGCCAGCAGCCTAGACGGGACAGCATTGAACACTGAAGCTTTCTTT; d_gene: TRBD1; abundance: .; v_gene: TRBV5-8; j_gene: TRBJ1-1
CDR3aa: CAISGTSGGYEQYF; CDR3nt: TGTGCCATCAGTGGGACTAGCGGGGGCTACGAGCAGTACTTC; d_gene: TRBD2; abundance: .; v_gene: TRBV10-3; j_gene: TRBJ2-7
CDR3aa: CASSQLGTSGRFSYNEQFF; CDR3nt: TGCGCCAGCAGCCAACTCGGGACTAGCGGGAGGTTCTCCTACAATGAGCAGTTCTTC; d_gene: TRBD2; abundance: .; v_gene: TRBV5-1; j_gene: TRBJ2-1
CDR3aa: CASSFTSGSDTDTQYF; CDR3nt: TGTGCCAGCAGCTTTACTAGCGGGAGTGACACAGATACGCAGTATTTT; d_gene: TRBD2; abundance: .; v_gene: TRBV28; j_gene: TRBJ2-3
CDR3aa: CSSSSIWEKLFF; CDR3nt: TGTTCCAGCAGCTCTATCTGGGAAAAACTGTTTTTT; d_gene: .; abundance: few; v_gene: TRBV7-9; j_gene: TRBJ1-4
CDR3aa: CASSQDVDRGSYEQYF; CDR3nt: TGCGCCAGCAGCCAAGATGTGGACAGGGGTAGCTACGAGCAGTACTTC; d_gene: TRBD1; abundance: .; v_gene: TRBV5-1; j_gene: TRBJ2-7
CDR3aa: CASSQGLAGGWNEQYF; CDR3nt: TGCGCCAGCAGCCAAGGACTAGCGGGAGGTTGGAACGAGCAGTACTTC; d_gene: TRBD2; abundance: .; v_gene: TRBV4-3; j_gene: TRBJ2-7
CDR3aa: CASSPRGDRDQPQHF; CDR3nt: TGTGCCAGCAGCCCACGGGGGGACAGGGATCAGCCCCAGCATTTT; d_gene: TRBD1; abundance: .; v_gene: TRBV5-5; j_gene: TRBJ1-5
CDR3aa: CASSRTGVQQTYEQYF; CDR3nt: TGTGCCAGTAGTCGTACAGGGGTTCAGCAAACCTACGAGCAGTACTTC; d_gene: TRBD1; abundance: .; v_gene: TRBV19; j_gene: TRBJ2-7
CDR3aa: CASRDRVYEQYF; CDR3nt: TGTGCCAGCCGGGACAGGGTCTACGAGCAGTACTTC; d_gene: TRBD1; abundance: .; v_gene: TRBV28; j_gene: TRBJ2-7
CDR3aa: CASGHGTGVTYGYTF; CDR3nt: TGTGCCAGCGGACACGGGACAGGAGTCACCTATGGCTACACCTTC; d_gene: TRBD1; abundance: .; v_gene: TRBV5-4; j_gene: TRBJ1-2
CDR3aa: CASSKQGTGELFF; CDR3nt: TGTGCCAGCAGTAAACAGGGCACCGGGGAGCTGTTTTTT; d_gene: .; abundance: .; v_gene: TRBV6-5; j_gene: TRBJ2-2
CDR3aa: CSVGHLQNTRWSFVDEQYF; CDR3nt: TGCAGCGTTGGCCACCTACAAAATACTAGATGGTCTTTTGTGGACGAGCAGTACTTC; d_gene: .; abundance: once; v_gene: TRBV29-1; j_gene: TRBJ2-7
CDR3aa: CASSPPRERAYEQYF; CDR3nt: TGTGCCAGCTCACCACCGAGGGAGAGAGCCTACGAGCAGTACTTC; d_gene: .; abundance: .; v_gene: TRBV18; j_gene: TRBJ2-7
CDR3aa: CASSFRGYNEQFF; CDR3nt: TGTGCCAGCAGCTTCCGGGGTTACAATGAGCAGTTCTTC; d_gene: .; abundance: .; v_gene: TRBV7-2; j_gene: TRBJ2-1